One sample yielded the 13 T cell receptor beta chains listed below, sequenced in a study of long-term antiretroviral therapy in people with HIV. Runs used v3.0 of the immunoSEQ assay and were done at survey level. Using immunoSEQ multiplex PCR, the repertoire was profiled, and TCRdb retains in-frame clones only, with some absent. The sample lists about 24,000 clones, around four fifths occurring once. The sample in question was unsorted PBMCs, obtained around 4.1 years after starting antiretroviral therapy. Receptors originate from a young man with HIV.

In DNA, the CDR3 is TGTGCCAGCAGTGGTGGTGGGGAGCTGTTTTTT. It is translated as CASSGGGELFF. The chain is built from TRBV9 and TRBJ2-2; D call uncertain. The CDR3 is 11 amino acids. Germline V gene lookup returns CDR1 SGDLS and CDR2 YYNGEE. Between the trimmed V and J ends, which lost 5 bases and 8 bases, there was a span of 7 bases.

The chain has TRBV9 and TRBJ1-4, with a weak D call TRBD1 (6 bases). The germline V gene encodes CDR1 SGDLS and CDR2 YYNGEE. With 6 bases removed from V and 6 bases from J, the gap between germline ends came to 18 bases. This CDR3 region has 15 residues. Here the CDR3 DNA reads TGTGCCAGCACCTCCGCGGGGGGCGGCGATGAAAAACTGTTTTTT. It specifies CASTSAGGGDEKLFF. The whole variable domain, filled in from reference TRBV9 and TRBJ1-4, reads DSGVTQTPKHLITATGQRVTLRCSPRSGDLSVYWYQQSLDQGLQFLIQYYNGEERAKGNILERFSAQQFPDLHSELNLSSLELGDSALYFCASTSAGGGDEKLFFGSGTQLSVL.

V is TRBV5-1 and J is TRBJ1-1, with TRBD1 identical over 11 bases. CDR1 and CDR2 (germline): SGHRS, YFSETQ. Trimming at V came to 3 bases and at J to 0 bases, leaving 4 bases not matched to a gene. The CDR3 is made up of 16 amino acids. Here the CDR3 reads CASSSRTGGMNTEAFF. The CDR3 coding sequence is TGCGCCAGCAGCTCTAGGACAGGGGGCATGAACACTGAAGCTTTCTTT.

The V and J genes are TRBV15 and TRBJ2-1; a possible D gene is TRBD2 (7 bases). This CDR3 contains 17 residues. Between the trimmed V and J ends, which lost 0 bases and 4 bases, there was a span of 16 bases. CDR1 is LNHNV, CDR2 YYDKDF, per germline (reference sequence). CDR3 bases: TGTGCCACCAGCAGAGATCACTCGGGGGGCACTTACAATGAGCAGTTCTTC. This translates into CATSRDHSGGTYNEQFF.

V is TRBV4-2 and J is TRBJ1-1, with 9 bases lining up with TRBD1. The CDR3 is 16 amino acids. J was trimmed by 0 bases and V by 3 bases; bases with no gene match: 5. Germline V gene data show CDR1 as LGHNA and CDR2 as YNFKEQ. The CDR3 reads CASSQIQGALNTEAFF. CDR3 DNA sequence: TGTGCCAGCAGCCAGATACAGGGGGCCTTGAACACTGAAGCTTTCTTT.

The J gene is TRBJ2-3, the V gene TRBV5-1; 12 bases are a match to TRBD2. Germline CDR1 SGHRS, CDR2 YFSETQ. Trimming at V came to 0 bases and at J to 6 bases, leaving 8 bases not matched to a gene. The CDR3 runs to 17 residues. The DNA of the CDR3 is TGCGCCAGCAGCTTGGAGCCCCGGACTAGCGGGGATGATACGCAGTATTTT. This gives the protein CASSLEPRTSGDDTQYF.

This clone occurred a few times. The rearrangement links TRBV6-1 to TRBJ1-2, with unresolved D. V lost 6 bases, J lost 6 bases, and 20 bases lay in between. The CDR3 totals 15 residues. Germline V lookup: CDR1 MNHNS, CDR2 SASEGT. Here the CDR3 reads CASSREAGGWDGYTF. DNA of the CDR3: TGTGCCAGCAGCCGGGAGGCGGGAGGGTGGGATGGCTACACCTTC.

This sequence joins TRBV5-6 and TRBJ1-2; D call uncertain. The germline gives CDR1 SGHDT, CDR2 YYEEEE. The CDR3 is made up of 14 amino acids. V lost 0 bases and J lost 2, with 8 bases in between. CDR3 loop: CASSLEGWNYGYTF. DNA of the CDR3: TGTGCCAGCAGCTTGGAAGGGTGGAACTATGGCTACACCTTC. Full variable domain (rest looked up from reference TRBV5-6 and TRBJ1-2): DAGVTQSPTHLIKTRGQQVTLRCSPKSGHDTVSWYQQALGQGPQFIFQYYEEEERQRGNFPDRFSGHQFPNYSSELNVNALLLGDSALYLCASSLEGWNYGYTFGSGTRLTVV.

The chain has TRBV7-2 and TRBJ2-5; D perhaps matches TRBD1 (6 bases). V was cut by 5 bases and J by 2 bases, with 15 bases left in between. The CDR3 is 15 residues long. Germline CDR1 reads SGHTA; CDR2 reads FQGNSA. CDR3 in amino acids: CASSAEGGRQETQYF. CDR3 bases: TGTGCCAGCAGCGCGGAAGGGGGACGGCAAGAGACCCAGTACTTC.

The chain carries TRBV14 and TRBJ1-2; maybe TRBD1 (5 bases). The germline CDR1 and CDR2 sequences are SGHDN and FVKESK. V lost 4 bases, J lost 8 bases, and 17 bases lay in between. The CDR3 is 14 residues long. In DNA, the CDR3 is TGTGCCAGCAGCCGCCGACAGTTCACGGGGGGCTACACCTTC. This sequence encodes CASSRRQFTGGYTF.

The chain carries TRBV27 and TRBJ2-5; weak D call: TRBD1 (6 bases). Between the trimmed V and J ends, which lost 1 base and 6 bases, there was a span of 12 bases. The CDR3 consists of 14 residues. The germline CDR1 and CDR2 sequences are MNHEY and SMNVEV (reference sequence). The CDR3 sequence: CASSLYMGAKTQYF. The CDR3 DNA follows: TGTGCCAGCAGTTTATATATGGGGGCGAAGACCCAGTACTTC.

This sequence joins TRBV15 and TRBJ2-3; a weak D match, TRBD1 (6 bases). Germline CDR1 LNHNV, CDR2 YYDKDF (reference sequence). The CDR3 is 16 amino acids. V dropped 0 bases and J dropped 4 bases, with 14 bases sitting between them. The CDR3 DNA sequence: TGTGCCACCAGCAGAGAGGGTGGCAGGGGTCCAGATACGCAGTATTTT. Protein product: CATSREGGRGPDTQYF.

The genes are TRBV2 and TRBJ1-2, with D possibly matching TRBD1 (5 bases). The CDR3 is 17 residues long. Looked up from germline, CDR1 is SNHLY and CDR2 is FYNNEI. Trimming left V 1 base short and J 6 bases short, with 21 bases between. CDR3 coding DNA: TGTGCCAGCAGTGAAGGGCCAAAGTCGCAGGGTGACGATGGCTACACCTTC. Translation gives CASSEGPKSQGDDGYTF.